Listed here are 27 T cell receptor beta chains from one sample, sequenced in a study of beta chain features in type 1 diabetes. The study reverse transcribed the entire isolated RNA, so it sequenced expressed TCRB transcripts. Data came from immunoSEQ multiplex PCR; TCRdb stores just in-frame clones and leaves some out. The table lists 400,000 to 550,000 clones, roughly an eighth of them singletons. Specimen: naive CD4+ T cells from blood. The receptors stem from a woman between 18 and 30 years old in good health.

As for this clone: At one end the junction does not follow the germline gene, possibly because of a read error. The gene calls are TRBV30 and TRBJ2-4; D is uncertain. In germline, CDR1 is GTSNPN, CDR2 SVGIG (reference sequence). The CDR3 loop spans 13 amino acids. The CDR3 spells CAWSVSDKNIQHF. The CDR3 bases are TGTGCCTGGAGTGTGAGTGACAAAAACATTCAGCACTTC.

This clone was counted only a few times. The chain couples TRBV10-3 to TRBJ1-5; TRBD1 might be the D (5 bases). Germline loops: CDR1 ENHRY, CDR2 SYGVKD. CDR3 length equals 15 residues. The V gene lost 6 bases and the J gene lost 3 bases, with 15 bases spanning the gap. For the CDR3, the DNA is TGTGCCATCAGCAGTAACCGACAGCTCAATCAGCCCCAGCATTTT. Protein: CAISSNRQLNQPQHF.

In this sample, this clone turned up many times. The chain recombines TRBV25-1 with TRBJ2-7; 8 bases match TRBD1. This CDR3 region has 15 residues. V shed 4 bases and J 2 bases; nucleotides not matched to a gene: 7. Germline V gives CDR1 MGHDK, CDR2 SYGVNS. The CDR3 DNA reads TGTGCCAGCAGTGCACTGACAGGGGTTACCTACGAGCAGTACTTC. Amino acid sequence: CASSALTGVTYEQYF.

V usage is TRBV27 and J usage is TRBJ1-6; D is uncertain. The V end was cut by 5 bases, the J end by 6 bases, with 11 bases between. Germline values: CDR1 MNHEY, CDR2 SMNVEV (reference sequence). This CDR3 is 14 amino acids long. The CDR3 DNA reads TGTGCCAGCAGTCTGCAAGGAGGTAATTCACCCCTCCACTTT. This sequence encodes CASSLQGGNSPLHF.

This clone turned up a few times. The J gene is TRBJ1-1, the V gene TRBV11-1; 8 nucleotides match TRBD1. J gave up 4 bases and V 5 bases, and 15 bases lay outside the gene matches. Germline V gives CDR1 SGHAT, CDR2 FQDESV (reference sequence). The CDR3 is 17 residues long. The CDR3 DNA follows: TGTGCCAGCAGCCCCCATAGGACAGGGCGAATGGGCACTGAAGCTTTCTTT. Its translation: CASSPHRTGRMGTEAFF.

The sample holds many counts of this clone. This chain links TRBV29-1 with TRBJ1-2, with 9 bases identical to TRBD1. This CDR3 contains 14 residues. Germline V CDR1 and CDR2: SQVTM, ANQGSEA. Losses at the gene ends were 4 bases for V and 3 bases for J; bases not matched to a gene: 6. Here the CDR3 reads CSVGSGQGHYGYTF. The CDR3 nucleotides read TGCAGCGTTGGTTCGGGACAGGGACACTATGGCTACACCTTC.

This clone showed up just a few times. The V gene is TRBV28, the J gene TRBJ1-2, with D hard to call. This CDR3 contains 13 residues. V was pared by 3 bases and J by 2 bases, with 7 bases between. Germline loops: CDR1 MDHEN, CDR2 SYDVKM. The CDR3 sequence is CASSFLGNYGYTF. The CDR3 nucleotides are TGTGCCAGCAGTTTCCTAGGGAACTATGGCTACACCTTC.

The table lists this clone with a few counts. The genes are TRBV4-3 and TRBJ1-4; 8 bases are shared with TRBD1. After removal of 1 base from V and 4 bases from J, the junction contained 8 bases not matched to a gene. This CDR3 has 17 amino acids. The germline V gene has CDR1 LGHNA and CDR2 YSLEER. CDR3 sequence: CASSQAFPGQVNEKLFF. CDR3 bases: TGCGCCAGCAGCCAAGCATTCCCGGGACAGGTTAATGAAAAACTGTTTTTT.

The chain is built from TRBV4-1 and TRBJ2-2; D is tentatively TRBD1 or TRBD2 (5 bases each). Per the germline V gene, CDR1 is MGHRA and CDR2 is YSYEKL. Trimming took 1 base from V and 7 from J, leaving 16 bases between them. CDR3 length equals 16 residues. The CDR3 loop reads CASSQGRARGDGELFF. The CDR3 bases are TGCGCCAGCAGCCAAGGCCGCGCGAGGGGAGACGGGGAGCTGTTTTTT.

The chain combines TRBV23-1 with TRBJ2-3; TRBD1 might be the D (5 bases). TRBV23-1 is known as an ORF, though its function is uncertain. V was trimmed by 0 bases and J by 5 bases, leaving 21 bases between them. This CDR3 spans 18 amino acids. CDR3 nucleotide sequence: TGCGCCAGCAGTCAATCTTCGGGCAGGGAAACCCTCGGAGATACGCAGTATTTT. Protein sequence: CASSQSSGRETLGDTQYF.

The chain couples TRBV5-1 to TRBJ2-5; tentatively, D is TRBD2 (5 bases). V was pared by 2 bases and J by 5 bases, with 19 bases between. Germline CDR1 reads SGHRS; CDR2 reads YFSETQ. The CDR3 length is 16 residues. The CDR3 coding sequence is TGCGCCAGCAGCTTTGGACTTGTAATTCTGGCGGAGACCCAGTACTTC. Translated, it gives CASSFGLVILAETQYF.

The chain joins TRBV27 to TRBJ1-1, with D unresolved. The V and J ends lost 6 bases and 1 base respectively, with 12 bases between them. The V gene's germline CDR1 is MNHEY and CDR2 SMNVEV (reference sequence). The CDR3 totals 14 residues. In DNA, the CDR3 is TGTGCCAGCAGCTCCTTCAGGAAGAACACTGAAGCTTTCTTT. Protein: CASSSFRKNTEAFF.

The chain has TRBV10-3 and TRBJ2-5; the D is unclear. V was clipped by 2 bases and J by 1 base, with 8 bases between them. Germline CDR1 and CDR2: ENHRY and SYGVKD. The CDR3 sequence is 14 residues long. The chain's CDR3 is CAISERASQETQYF. The DNA for the CDR3 is TGTGCCATCAGTGAGAGGGCTAGCCAAGAGACCCAGTACTTC.

The chain links TRBV5-8 to TRBJ2-3; 13 nucleotides align to TRBD2. CDR1 is SGHTS and CDR2 is YDEGEE in the germline V gene. The CDR3 is 18 residues long. With 0 bases clipped from V and 2 bases from J, the junction kept 6 bases outside the gene matches. CDR3 in amino acids: CASSLAGTSGITTDTQYF. CDR3 bases: TGTGCCAGCAGCTTGGCGGGGACTAGCGGGATTACCACAGATACGCAGTATTTT.

The rearrangement joins TRBV14 to TRBJ1-4, with unresolved D. The CDR3 extends over 17 amino acids. Between the trimmed V and J ends, which lost 4 bases and 4 bases, there was a span of 19 bases. CDR1 is SGHDN, CDR2 FVKESK, per germline. The chain's CDR3 is CASSPAPAAPSNEKLFF. In DNA, the CDR3 is TGTGCCAGCAGCCCAGCCCCCGCTGCTCCTAGTAATGAAAAACTGTTTTTT.

The genes are TRBV4-1 and TRBJ1-1; 7 nucleotides align to TRBD1. The J segment lost 1 base and the V segment lost 6 bases, leaving 5 bases of the junction unmatched. The CDR3 covers 14 residues. The germline CDR1 and CDR2 sequences are MGHRA and YSYEKL. The CDR3 coding sequence is TGCGCCAGCAGTCACAGGGGATCGAACACTGAAGCTTTCTTT. Protein sequence: CASSHRGSNTEAFF.

V is TRBV7-2 and J is TRBJ1-6, with D possibly matching TRBD1 (5 bases). CDR3 length: 15 amino acids. CDR1 is SGHTA, CDR2 FQGNSA, per germline. V lost 5 bases, J lost 10 bases, and 18 bases lay in between. DNA for the CDR3: TGTGCCAGCAGCCCCCAAAGCGGGGCAGGGTCACCCCTCCACTTT. Amino acid sequence: CASSPQSGAGSPLHF.

There are a few counts of this clone. This chain joins TRBV30 and TRBJ1-3; TRBD1 aligns across 7 bases. Trimming took 2 bases from V and 0 from J; bases not matched to a gene: 7. The CDR3 has 16 amino acids. Germline loops: CDR1 GTSNPN, CDR2 SVGIG (reference sequence). CDR3 DNA: TGTGCCTGGAGTAGCGGGGACAGCAACTCTGGAAACACCATATATTTT. Translating gives CAWSSGDSNSGNTIYF.

This clone was observed a few times. This sequence joins TRBV30 and TRBJ2-7; TRBD2 matches at 9 bases. The CDR3 spans 14 residues. Germline V lookup: CDR1 GTSNPN, CDR2 SVGIG (reference sequence). J gave up 3 bases and V 3 bases, and 6 bases lay outside the gene matches. CDR3 bases: TGTGCCTGGAGGGAGAGACTAGCGGTCTACGAGCAGTACTTC. It is translated as CAWRERLAVYEQYF. Full variable domain (missing parts from reference TRBV30 and TRBJ2-7): SQTIHQWPATLVQPVGSPLSLECTVEGTSNPNLYWYRQAAGRGLQLLFYSVGIGQISSEVPQNLSASRPQDRQFILSSKKLLLSDSGFYLCAWRERLAVYEQYFGPGTRLTVT.

This chain uses TRBV6-5 with TRBJ2-1; 7 bases are a match to TRBD1. CDR1 MNHEY and CDR2 SVGAGI come from the germline V gene. V dropped 2 bases and J dropped 4; count of bases not matched to a gene: 5. The CDR3 extends over 15 amino acids. CDR3 amino acids: CASSYLGQTYNEQFF. DNA for the CDR3: TGTGCCAGCAGTTACCTGGGACAGACATACAATGAGCAGTTCTTC.

This clone was detected a few times. The J gene is TRBJ2-7, the V gene TRBV28; D tentatively reads TRBD1 or TRBD2 (6 bases each). V lost 4 bases to trimming and J lost 0 bases, with 10 bases between them. Germline V gene sequence: CDR1 MDHEN, CDR2 SYDVKM. CDR3 length equals 14 residues. The CDR3 DNA reads TGTGCCAGCAGTTCCGGGGGCAGCTCCTACGAGCAGTACGTC. Amino acids: CASSSGGSSYEQYV.

V usage is TRBV5-1 and J usage is TRBJ2-7; 7 bases map to TRBD2. The CDR3 runs 15 residues. The V segment lost 0 bases and the J segment 3 bases; nucleotides outside the gene matches: 6. Germline CDR1 is SGHRS and CDR2 is YFSETQ. The CDR3 DNA sequence: TGCGCCAGCAGCTTGGGTGCCGGGGGGATCTACGAGCAGTACTTC. Translating it yields CASSLGAGGIYEQYF.

The chain is built from TRBV7-3 and TRBJ2-1, with TRBD1 identical over 7 bases. Trimming removed 2 bases from V and 4 bases from J; junction bases left unmatched: 5. The germline V gene encodes CDR1 SGHTA and CDR2 FQGTGA. The CDR3 consists of 15 residues. The CDR3 coding sequence is TGTGCCAGCAGCTTACAGGGGGATGTTTACAATGAGCAGTTCTTC. This sequence encodes CASSLQGDVYNEQFF.

This clone was counted a few times. The V and J genes are TRBV10-3 and TRBJ1-5, with TRBD1 as a possible D gene (6 bases). V shed 5 bases and J shed 5 bases, with 19 bases lying between them. The length of the CDR3 is 16 residues. The germline gives CDR1 ENHRY, CDR2 SYGVKD. CDR3 region: CAISPNKAGVDQPQHF. Here the CDR3 DNA reads TGTGCCATCAGTCCGAACAAGGCAGGGGTCGATCAGCCCCAGCATTTT.

In its sample, this clone was seen many times. The CDR3 nucleotides read TGTGCCATCAGTGATCTGGACGAGCAGTACTTC. Translated: CAISDLDEQYF. The chain combines TRBV10-3 with TRBJ2-7; D gene uncertain. The CDR3 spans 11 residues. CDR1 and CDR2 (germline): ENHRY, SYGVKD. V was pared by 3 bases and J by 5 bases, with 5 bases between.

V usage is TRBV2 and J usage is TRBJ2-5; 8 bases match TRBD1. CDR3 length: 16 amino acids. The trim removed 4 bases at V and 0 bases at J, leaving 7 bases unmatched. Germline CDR1 reads SNHLY; CDR2 reads FYNNEI. CDR3 coding DNA: TGTGCCAGCAGTGCAGGACAGGGAGTGTACCAAGAGACCCAGTACTTC. Translating it yields CASSAGQGVYQETQYF.

This clone was seen a few times. The rearrangement links TRBV5-1 to TRBJ2-5, with TRBD1 matching over 10 bases. The CDR3 length is 15 residues. From germline, CDR1 is SGHRS and CDR2 YFSETQ. Unmatched junction bases numbered 13, after V lost 6 bases and J lost 8 bases. The DNA of the CDR3 is TGCGCCAGCAACCCGATGGGACAGGGGATATATACCCAGTACTTC. Translated: CASNPMGQGIYTQYF.